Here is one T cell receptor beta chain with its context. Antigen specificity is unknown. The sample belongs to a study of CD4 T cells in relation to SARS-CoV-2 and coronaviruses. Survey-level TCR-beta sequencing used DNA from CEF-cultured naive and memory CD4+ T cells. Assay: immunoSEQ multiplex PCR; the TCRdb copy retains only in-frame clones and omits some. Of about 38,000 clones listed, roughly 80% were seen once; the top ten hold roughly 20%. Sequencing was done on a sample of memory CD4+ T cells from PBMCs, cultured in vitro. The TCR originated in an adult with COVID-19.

The CDR3 region has the DNA TGTGCCACCAGCCAGGGAGGGTCTAACACTGAAGCTTTCTTT. This gives the protein CATSQGGSNTEAFF. The chain uses TRBV6-2 or TRBV6-3 and TRBJ1-1; maybe TRBD1 (5 bases). The V gene lost 10 bases and the J gene lost 2 bases, with 17 bases spanning the gap. The CDR3 runs to 14 residues. CDR1 is MNHEY and CDR2 is SVGEGT in the germline V gene.